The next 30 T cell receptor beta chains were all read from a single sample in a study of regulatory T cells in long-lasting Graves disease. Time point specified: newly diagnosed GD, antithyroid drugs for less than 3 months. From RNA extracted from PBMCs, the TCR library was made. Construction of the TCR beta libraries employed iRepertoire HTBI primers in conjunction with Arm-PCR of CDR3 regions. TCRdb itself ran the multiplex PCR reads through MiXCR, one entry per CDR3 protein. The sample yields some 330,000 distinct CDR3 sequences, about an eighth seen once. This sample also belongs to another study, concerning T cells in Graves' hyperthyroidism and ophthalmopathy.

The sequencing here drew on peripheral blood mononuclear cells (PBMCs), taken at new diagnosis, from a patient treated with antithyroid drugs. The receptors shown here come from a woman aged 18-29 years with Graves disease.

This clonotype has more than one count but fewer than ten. CDR3 amino acids: CASSSGTYYEQYF. CDR3 bases: TGTGCCAGCAGTTCCGGGACGTACTACGAGCAGTACTTC. The chain carries TRBV28 and TRBJ2-7; D is perhaps TRBD1 or TRBD2 (5 bases each). The CDR3 covers 13 residues. Germline values: CDR1 MDHEN, CDR2 SYDVKM. Trimming pared 4 bases from V and 3 bases from J, leaving 10 bases between.

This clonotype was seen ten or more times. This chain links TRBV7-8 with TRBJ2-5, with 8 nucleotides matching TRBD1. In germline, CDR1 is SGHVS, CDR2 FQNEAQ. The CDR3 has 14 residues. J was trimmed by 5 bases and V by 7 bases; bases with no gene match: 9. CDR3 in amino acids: CASNPQGAGETQYF. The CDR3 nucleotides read TGTGCCAGCAACCCGCAGGGGGCGGGGGAGACCCAGTACTTC.

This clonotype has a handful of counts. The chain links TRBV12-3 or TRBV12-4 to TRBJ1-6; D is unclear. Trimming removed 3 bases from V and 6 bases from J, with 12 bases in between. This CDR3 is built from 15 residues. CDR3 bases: TGTGCCAGCAGTTTGGAGGGAGGGAGTAATTCACCCCTCCACTTT. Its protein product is CASSLEGGSNSPLHF.

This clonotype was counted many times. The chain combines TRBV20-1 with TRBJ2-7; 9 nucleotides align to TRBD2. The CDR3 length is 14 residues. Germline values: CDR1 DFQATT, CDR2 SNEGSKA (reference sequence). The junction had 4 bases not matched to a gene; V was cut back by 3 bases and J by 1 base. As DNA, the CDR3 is TGCAGTGCTAGTCCGACTAGCGGTTCCTACGAGCAGTACTTC. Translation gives CSASPTSGSYEQYF.

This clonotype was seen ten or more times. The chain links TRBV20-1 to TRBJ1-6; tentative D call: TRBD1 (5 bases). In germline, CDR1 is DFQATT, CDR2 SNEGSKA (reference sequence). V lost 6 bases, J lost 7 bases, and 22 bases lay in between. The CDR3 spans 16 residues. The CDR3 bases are TGCAGTGCGACCCACTCGGACACTGGATGGAATTCACCCCTCCACTTT. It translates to CSATHSDTGWNSPLHF.

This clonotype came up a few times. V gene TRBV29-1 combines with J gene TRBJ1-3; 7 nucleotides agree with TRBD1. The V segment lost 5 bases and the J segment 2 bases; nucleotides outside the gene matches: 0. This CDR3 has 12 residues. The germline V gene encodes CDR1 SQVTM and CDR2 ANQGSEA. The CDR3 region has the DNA TGCAGCGTTACAGGGGCTGGAAACACCATATATTTT. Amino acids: CSVTGAGNTIYF. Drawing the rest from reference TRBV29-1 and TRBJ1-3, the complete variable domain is SAVISQKPSRDICQRGTSLTIQCQVDSQVTMMFWYRQQPGQSLTLIATANQGSEATYESGFVIDKFPISRPNLTFSTLTVSNMSPEDSSIYLCSVTGAGNTIYFGEGSWLTVV.

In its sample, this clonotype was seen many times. CDR3 in DNA: TGTGCCAGCAGTCCTGGGGACCCGACGGGGGAGATGATGCAGTATTTT. This codes for CASSPGDPTGEMMQYF. The V call is TRBV28, the J call TRBJ2-3; the D gene is possibly TRBD2 (6 bases). The CDR3 is 16 residues long. V lost 5 bases to trimming and J lost 11 bases, with 26 bases between them. Germline assignment: CDR1 MDHEN and CDR2 SYDVKM.

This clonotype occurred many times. The CDR3 bases are TGTGCCAGCAGGGTCGGGGTCAGCACAGATACGCAGTATTTT. Translating gives CASRVGVSTDTQYF. The chain is built from TRBV28 and TRBJ2-3, with TRBD2 as a possible D gene (5 bases). Germline lookup yields CDR1 MDHEN and CDR2 SYDVKM. Between the trimmed V and J ends, which lost 6 bases and 0 bases, there was a span of 10 bases. This CDR3 is 14 amino acids long.

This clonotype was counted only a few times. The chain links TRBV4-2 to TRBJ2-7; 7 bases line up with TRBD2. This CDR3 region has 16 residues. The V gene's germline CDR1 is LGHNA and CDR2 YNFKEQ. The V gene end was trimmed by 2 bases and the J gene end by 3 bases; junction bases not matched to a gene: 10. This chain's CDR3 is CASSQTLASGLYEQYF. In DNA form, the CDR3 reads TGTGCCAGCAGCCAAACGTTGGCTAGCGGACTCTACGAGCAGTACTTC.

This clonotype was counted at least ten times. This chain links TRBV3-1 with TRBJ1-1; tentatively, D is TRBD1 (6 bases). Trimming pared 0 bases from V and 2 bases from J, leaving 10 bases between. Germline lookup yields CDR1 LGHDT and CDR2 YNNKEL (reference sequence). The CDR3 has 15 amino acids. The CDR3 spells CASSQDWGANTEAFF. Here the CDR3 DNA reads TGTGCCAGCAGCCAAGATTGGGGGGCTAACACTGAAGCTTTCTTT.

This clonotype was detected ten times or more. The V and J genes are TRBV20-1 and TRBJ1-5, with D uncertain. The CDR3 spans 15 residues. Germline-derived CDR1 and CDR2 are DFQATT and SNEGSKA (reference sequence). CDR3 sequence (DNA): TGCAGCGCCCTAGGTCAGGTTTCGGGCAATCAGCCCCAGCATTTT. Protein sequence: CSALGQVSGNQPQHF.

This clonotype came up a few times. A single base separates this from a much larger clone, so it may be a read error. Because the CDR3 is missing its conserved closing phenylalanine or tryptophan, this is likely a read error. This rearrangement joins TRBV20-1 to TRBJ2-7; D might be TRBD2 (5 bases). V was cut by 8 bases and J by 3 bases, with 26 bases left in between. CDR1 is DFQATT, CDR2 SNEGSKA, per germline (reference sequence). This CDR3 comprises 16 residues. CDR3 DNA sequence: TGCAGTTGCAGAGCGTCCCACGGAGGTGGTTACTACGAGCAGTACCTC. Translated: CSCRASHGGGYYEQYL.

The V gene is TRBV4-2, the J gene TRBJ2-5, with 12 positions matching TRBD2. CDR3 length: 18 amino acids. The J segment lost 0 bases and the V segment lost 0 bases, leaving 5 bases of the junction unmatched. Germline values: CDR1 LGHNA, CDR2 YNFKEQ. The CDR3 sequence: CASSQDPTSGGHQETQYF. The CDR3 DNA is TGTGCCAGCAGCCAAGACCCGACTAGCGGGGGCCACCAAGAGACCCAGTACTTC.

As DNA, the CDR3 is TGTGCCAGCACCCTCACGGTGGGCCTCCGCAGAAATACGCAGTATTTT. It translates to CASTLTVGLRRNTQYF. This chain links TRBV12-3 or TRBV12-4 with TRBJ2-3; D remains unclear. With 7 bases removed from V and 7 bases from J, the gap between germline ends came to 24 bases. This CDR3 spans 16 amino acids.

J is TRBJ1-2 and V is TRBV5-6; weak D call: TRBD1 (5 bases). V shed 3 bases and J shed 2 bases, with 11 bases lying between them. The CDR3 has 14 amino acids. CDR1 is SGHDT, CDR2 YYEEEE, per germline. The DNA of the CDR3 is TGTGCCAGCAGCTCGGTGGGGGGGAACTATGGCTACACCTTC. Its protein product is CASSSVGGNYGYTF.

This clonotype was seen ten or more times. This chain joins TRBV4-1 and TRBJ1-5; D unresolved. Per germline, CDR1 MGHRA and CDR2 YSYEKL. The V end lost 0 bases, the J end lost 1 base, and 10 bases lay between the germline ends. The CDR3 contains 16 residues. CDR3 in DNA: TGCGCCAGCAGCCAAGAACGGGGTTGGAGCAATCAGCCCCAGCATTTT. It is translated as CASSQERGWSNQPQHF.

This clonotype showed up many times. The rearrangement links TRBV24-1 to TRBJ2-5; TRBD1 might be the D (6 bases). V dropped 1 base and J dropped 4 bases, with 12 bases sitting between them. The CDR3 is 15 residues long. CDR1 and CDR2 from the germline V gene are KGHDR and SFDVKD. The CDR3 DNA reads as TGTGCCACCAGTGATTTTACCAGGGGTAGAGAGACCCAGTACTTC. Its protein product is CATSDFTRGRETQYF.

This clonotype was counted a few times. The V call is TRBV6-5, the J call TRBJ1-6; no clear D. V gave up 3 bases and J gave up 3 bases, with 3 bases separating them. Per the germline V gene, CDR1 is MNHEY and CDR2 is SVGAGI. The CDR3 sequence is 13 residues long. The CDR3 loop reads CASSYGYNSPLHF. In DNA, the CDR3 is TGTGCCAGCAGTTATGGCTATAATTCACCCCTCCACTTT.

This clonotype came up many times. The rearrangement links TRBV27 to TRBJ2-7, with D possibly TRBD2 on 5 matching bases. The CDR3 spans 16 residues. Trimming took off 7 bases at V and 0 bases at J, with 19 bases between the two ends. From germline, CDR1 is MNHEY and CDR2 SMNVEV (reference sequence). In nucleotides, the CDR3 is TGTGCCAGCATTAACCAGCGGCAGGAAAGCTCCTACGAGCAGTACGTC. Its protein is CASINQRQESSYEQYV.

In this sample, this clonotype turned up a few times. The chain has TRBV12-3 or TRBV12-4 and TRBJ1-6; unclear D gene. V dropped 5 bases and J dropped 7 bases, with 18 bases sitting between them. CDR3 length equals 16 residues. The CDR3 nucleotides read TGTGCCAGCAGTCCATGGACCCACCCTGGGAATTCACCCCTCCACTTT. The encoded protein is CASSPWTHPGNSPLHF.

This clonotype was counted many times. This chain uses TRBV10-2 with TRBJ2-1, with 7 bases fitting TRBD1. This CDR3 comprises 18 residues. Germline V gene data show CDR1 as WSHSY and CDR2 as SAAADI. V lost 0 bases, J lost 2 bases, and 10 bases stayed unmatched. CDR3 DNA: TGCGCCAGCAGTGAGTCGAAGCGGCCGAGGGGGCCCTACAATGAGCAGTTCTTC. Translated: CASSESKRPRGPYNEQFF.

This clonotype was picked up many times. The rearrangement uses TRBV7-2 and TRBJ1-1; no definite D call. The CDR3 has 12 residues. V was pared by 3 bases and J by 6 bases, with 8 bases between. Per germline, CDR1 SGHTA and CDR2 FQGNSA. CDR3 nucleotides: TGTGCCAGCAGCTTCCCCAAGCCTGAAGCTTTCTTT. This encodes CASSFPKPEAFF.

This chain's CDR3 is CASLASQIYNSPLHF. The CDR3 DNA is TGTGCCAGCCTTGCGTCCCAAATCTATAATTCACCCCTCCACTTT. J is TRBJ1-6 and V is TRBV2; D remains unclear. Germline values: CDR1 SNHLY, CDR2 FYNNEI. This CDR3 spans 15 amino acids. Trimming shortened V by 8 bases and J by 3 bases, and 14 bases separated the two germline ends. Supplemented by reference TRBV2 and TRBJ1-6, the full variable domain reads EPEVTQTPSHQVTQMGQEVILRCVPISNHLYFYWYRQILGQKVEFLVSFYNNEISEKSEIFDDQFSVERPDGSNFTLKIRSTKLEDSAMYFCASLASQIYNSPLHFGNGTRLTVT.

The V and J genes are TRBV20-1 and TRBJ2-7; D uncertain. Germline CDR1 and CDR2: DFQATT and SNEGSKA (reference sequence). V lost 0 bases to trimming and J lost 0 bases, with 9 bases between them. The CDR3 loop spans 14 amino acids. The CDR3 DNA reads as TGCAGTGCTAGAGACAGTGTTGCCTCCTACGAGCAGTACGTC. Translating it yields CSARDSVASYEQYV.

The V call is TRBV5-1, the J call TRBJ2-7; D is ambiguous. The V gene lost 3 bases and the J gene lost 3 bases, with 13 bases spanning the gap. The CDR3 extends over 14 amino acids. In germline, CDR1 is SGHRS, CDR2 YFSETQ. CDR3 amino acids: CASSYKGGDYEQYF. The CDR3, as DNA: TGCGCCAGCAGCTACAAGGGTGGAGACTACGAGCAGTACTTC. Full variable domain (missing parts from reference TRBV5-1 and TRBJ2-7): KAGVTQTPRYLIKTRGQQVTLSCSPISGHRSVSWYQQTPGQGLQFLFEYFSETQRNKGNFPGRFSGRQFSNSRSEMNVSTLELGDSALYLCASSYKGGDYEQYFGPGTRLTVT.

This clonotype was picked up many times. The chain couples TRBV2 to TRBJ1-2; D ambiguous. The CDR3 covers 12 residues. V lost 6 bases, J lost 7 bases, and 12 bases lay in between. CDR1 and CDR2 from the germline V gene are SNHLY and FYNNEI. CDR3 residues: CASRGGGSGYTF. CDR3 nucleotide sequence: TGTGCCAGCAGGGGTGGTGGGAGTGGCTACACCTTC. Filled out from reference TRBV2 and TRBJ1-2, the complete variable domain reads EPEVTQTPSHQVTQMGQEVILRCVPISNHLYFYWYRQILGQKVEFLVSFYNNEISEKSEIFDDQFSVERPDGSNFTLKIRSTKLEDSAMYFCASRGGGSGYTFGSGTRLTVV.

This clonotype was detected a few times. CDR3: CSAEGQRNQPQHF. CDR3 in DNA: TGCAGTGCGGAAGGACAGAGAAATCAGCCCCAGCATTTT. The rearrangement joins TRBV20-1 to TRBJ1-5, with D tentatively TRBD1 (6 bases). V was clipped by 6 bases and J by 4 bases, with 13 bases between them. Germline V gene lookup returns CDR1 DFQATT and CDR2 SNEGSKA (reference sequence). The CDR3 covers 13 residues.

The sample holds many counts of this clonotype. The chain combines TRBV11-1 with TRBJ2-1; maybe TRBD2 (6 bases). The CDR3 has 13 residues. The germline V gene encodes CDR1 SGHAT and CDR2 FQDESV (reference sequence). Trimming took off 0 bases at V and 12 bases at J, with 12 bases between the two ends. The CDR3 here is CASSLASHGGQFF. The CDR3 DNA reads TGTGCCAGCAGCTTAGCTTCGCACGGGGGGCAGTTCTTC.

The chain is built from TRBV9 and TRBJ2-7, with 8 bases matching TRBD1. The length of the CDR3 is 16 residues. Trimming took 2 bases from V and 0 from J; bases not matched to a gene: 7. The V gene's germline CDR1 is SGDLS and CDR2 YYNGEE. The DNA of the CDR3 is TGTGCCAGCAGCGTGAGTACAGGGGGAAGCTCCTACGAGCAGTACTTC. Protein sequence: CASSVSTGGSSYEQYF.

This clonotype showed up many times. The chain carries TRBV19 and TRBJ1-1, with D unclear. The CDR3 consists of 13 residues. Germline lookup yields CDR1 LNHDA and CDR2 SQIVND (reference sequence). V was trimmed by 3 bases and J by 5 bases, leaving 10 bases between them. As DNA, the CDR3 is TGTGCCAGTAGTATTGTAGTCAGAACTGAAGCTTTCTTT. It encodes CASSIVVRTEAFF.